A selection of T cell receptor beta chains follows, all from one sample in a study of T cells after yellow fever vaccination. TCRdb used MiXCR to reprocess the 5' RACE reads, holding one entry per CDR3 protein. This sample has around 590,000 distinct CDR3 sequences, with roughly an eighth found just once. The sequencing used PBMCs, collected on the day of the yellow fever booster vaccination. Source of these receptors: a man between 25 and 39 years old who received the YFV17D yellow fever vaccine. The CDR3 runs from the conserved cysteine through the conserved F or W. The order of the fields is CDR3 DNA, CDR3 protein, V gene, CDR3 length, clone size, J gene, D gene. A D gene is named only where the DNA matches it firmly. Clone size appears in some rows only: once, few, many, or a class for an expanded clone.

cdr3_nt: TGTGCCAGCCGCTTCGGGTCCCAGGGTAATGAAAAACTGTTTTTT
cdr3_aa: CASRFGSQGNEKLFF
v_call: TRBV6-1
cdr3_length: 15
clone_size: .
j_call: TRBJ1-4
d_call: .

cdr3_nt: TGCGCCAGCAGCCAAGTTCCGTCAGGATTTCAAGAGACCCAGTACTTC
cdr3_aa: CASSQVPSGFQETQYF
v_call: TRBV4-1
cdr3_length: 16
clone_size: few
j_call: TRBJ2-5
d_call: .

cdr3_nt: TGTGCCAGCAGTAACCCGGGACTAGCGTACAATGAGCAGTTCTTC
cdr3_aa: CASSNPGLAYNEQFF
v_call: TRBV12-3/TRBV12-4
cdr3_length: 15
clone_size: few
j_call: TRBJ2-1
d_call: TRBD2

cdr3_nt: TGTGCCAGCAGCCCCCAGAAGGCGGGACACTACGAGCAGTACTTC
cdr3_aa: CASSPQKAGHYEQYF
v_call: TRBV5-5
cdr3_length: 15
clone_size: .
j_call: TRBJ2-7
d_call: .

cdr3_nt: TGTGCCAGCAGCTCCGGGACAGAAGAGACCCAGTACTTC
cdr3_aa: CASSSGTEETQYF
v_call: TRBV3-1
cdr3_length: 13
clone_size: many
j_call: TRBJ2-5
d_call: TRBD1

cdr3_nt: TGTGCCAGCAGCAACCGTCCGGGACAGGGGGCTCTAGCTGGGGCCAACGTCCTGACTTTC
cdr3_aa: CASSNRPGQGALAGANVLTF
v_call: TRBV4-2
cdr3_length: 20
clone_size: many
j_call: TRBJ2-6
d_call: TRBD1

cdr3_nt: TGTGCCAGTAGTATAGTAGCAGGGGGCGACTATGGCTACACCTTC
cdr3_aa: CASSIVAGGDYGYTF
v_call: TRBV19
cdr3_length: 15
clone_size: .
j_call: TRBJ1-2
d_call: TRBD1

cdr3_nt: TGTGCCAGCAACGGCTTCCCGGGACAGGGTGGTTACGAGCAGTACTTC
cdr3_aa: CASNGFPGQGGYEQYF
v_call: TRBV28
cdr3_length: 16
clone_size: .
j_call: TRBJ2-7
d_call: TRBD1

cdr3_nt: TGCAGTGCCGCATCCGGGGGGGACGAGCAGTACTTC
cdr3_aa: CSAASGGDEQYF
v_call: TRBV20-1
cdr3_length: 12
clone_size: .
j_call: TRBJ2-7
d_call: TRBD2

cdr3_nt: TGTGCCACCAGCGGAGCGCGAGCGGGAGTCCTGACCGGGGAGCTGTTTTTT
cdr3_aa: CATSGARAGVLTGELFF
v_call: TRBV24-1
cdr3_length: 17
clone_size: few
j_call: TRBJ2-2
d_call: TRBD2

cdr3_nt: TGTGCCAGCAGGTCCGGGACAGGGGTCTACAATGAGCAGTTCTTC
cdr3_aa: CASRSGTGVYNEQFF
v_call: TRBV6-1
cdr3_length: 15
clone_size: .
j_call: TRBJ2-1
d_call: TRBD1

cdr3_nt: TGTGCCAGCTCATCAAGTAGGGGGGGGCGCGAGTACGAGCAGTACTTC
cdr3_aa: CASSSSRGGREYEQYF
v_call: TRBV18
cdr3_length: 16
clone_size: .
j_call: TRBJ2-7
d_call: .